This T cell receptor (beta chain) was identified during a study of T-cell memory formation after mild COVID-19. The CDR3 is 15 residues long. Germline values: CDR1 MNHNS, CDR2 SASEGT. Amplification by 5'RACE using constant-segment primers produced TCR alpha and TCR beta cDNA libraries that carried sample barcodes and UMIs. TCRdb reprocessed the 5' RACE reads with MiXCR, giving one entry per CDR3 protein. The table lists about 600,000 distinct CDR3 sequences, about 20% of them singletons. Regarding the study as a whole: Among clones contracting day 15 to 85, CD4/CD8 was balanced, whereas later expanders leaned CD4+.

This clonotype showed up just a few times. Its antigen is as yet unknown. A junction end diverges from the germline sequence, so it may reflect a read error. The sequence derives from an adult woman who had mild COVID-19 (a few samples of this study predate the infection). Cell type and time point are not known. Sequencing used PBMCs or a T cell subset sorted from them (not recorded which). V is TRBV6-1 and J is TRBJ2-1; 13 bases agree with TRBD2. The CDR3 DNA is TGTGCCAGCCGTGATGGACTAGCGGGAGCCAATGAGCAGTTCTTC. It specifies CASRDGLAGANEQFF.